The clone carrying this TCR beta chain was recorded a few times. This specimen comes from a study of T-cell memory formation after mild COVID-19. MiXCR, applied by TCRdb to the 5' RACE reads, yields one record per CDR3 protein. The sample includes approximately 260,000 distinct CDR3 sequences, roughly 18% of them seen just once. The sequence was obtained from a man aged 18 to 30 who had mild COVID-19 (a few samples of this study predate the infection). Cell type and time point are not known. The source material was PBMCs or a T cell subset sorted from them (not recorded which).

In DNA form, the CDR3 reads TGCGCCAGCAGCCAAGACAGAAACTACCGCGAGCAGTACTTC. This encodes CASSQDRNYREQYF. The rearrangement uses TRBV4-1 and TRBJ2-7; D gene unclear. The germline V and J ends were trimmed by 0 bases and 6 bases, with 12 bases remaining between them. CDR1 is MGHRA and CDR2 is YSYEKL in the germline V gene. The CDR3 contains 14 residues.